This TCR beta chain was recorded in a study of a mutant IDH1 vaccine in newly diagnosed glioma. For this clone: What it binds is not known.

Clones were read by immunoSEQ multiplex PCR, and TCRdb kept only the in-frame ones, dropping some. The sample has some 64,000 clones, 80% seen once. The CDR3 totals 14 residues. V was clipped by 5 bases and J by 3 bases; unmatched bases: 3. The germline V gene has CDR1 SGHTA and CDR2 FQGNSA. The time point denotes: week 11, during vaccination. One vaccine dose held 300 ug of mutant IDH1 20-mer peptide and came with topical imiquimod. This receptor was identified in a man aged 45-65 years with glioma. The rearrangement joins TRBV7-2 to TRBJ2-1; 8 nucleotides match TRBD2. Source: PBMCs, taken from a glioma patient whose treatment included an IDH1 peptide vaccine. Here the CDR3 DNA reads TGTGCCAGCAGCCAGGGGACTAGCTACAATGAGCAGTTCTTC. As protein: CASSQGTSYNEQFF.